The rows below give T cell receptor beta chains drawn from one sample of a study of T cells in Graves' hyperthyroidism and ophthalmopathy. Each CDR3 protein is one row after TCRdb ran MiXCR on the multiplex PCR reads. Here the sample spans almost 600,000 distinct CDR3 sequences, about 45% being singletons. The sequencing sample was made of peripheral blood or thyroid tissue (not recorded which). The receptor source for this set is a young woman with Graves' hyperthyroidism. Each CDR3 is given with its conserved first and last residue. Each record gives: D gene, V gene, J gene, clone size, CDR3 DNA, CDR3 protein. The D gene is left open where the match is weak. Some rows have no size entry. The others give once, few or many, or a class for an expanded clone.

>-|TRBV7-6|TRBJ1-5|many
TGTGCCAGCAGCTTGAGGGGCGGTATGGATCAGCCCCAGCATTTT
CASSLRGGMDQPQHF
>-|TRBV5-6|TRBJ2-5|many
TGTGCCAGCAGCTTGAAAGGGGATTTGGGTCAAGAGACCCAGTACTTC
CASSLKGDLGQETQYF
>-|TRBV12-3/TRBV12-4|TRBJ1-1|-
TGTGCCAGCAGTTTTGGGCGGACAGCGAACACTGAAGCTTTCTTT
CASSFGRTANTEAFF
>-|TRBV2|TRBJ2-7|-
TGTGCCAGCAGAACCACCCCCAGGGGCAATGAGCAGTACTTC
CASRTTPRGNEQYF
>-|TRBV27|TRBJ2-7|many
TGTGCCAGCAGTGGCGCAAGGGACTCCTTCTTC
CASSGARDSFF
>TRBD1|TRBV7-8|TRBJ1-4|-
TGTGCCAGCAGCCCCCGGACAGGGGAAGAAAAACTGTTTTTT
CASSPRTGEEKLFF
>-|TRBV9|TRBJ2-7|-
TGTGCCAGCAGCTTAAGCGCCGGGACTCCCAATCTGCAGTACTTC
CASSLSAGTPNLQYF
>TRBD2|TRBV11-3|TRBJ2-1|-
TGTGCCAGCACCTTGGCTAGCGGGACGGATGAGCAGTTCTTC
CASTLASGTDEQFF
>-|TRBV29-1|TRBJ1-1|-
TGCAGCGTTGAAGACCCGACAGGCGACACTGAAGCTTTCTTT
CSVEDPTGDTEAFF
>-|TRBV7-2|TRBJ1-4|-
TGTGCCAGCAGCTCCCCAACCAGGGGCGCAACTAATGAAAAACTGTTTTTT
CASSSPTRGATNEKLFF
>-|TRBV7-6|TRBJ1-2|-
TGTGCCAGCTCACCACGGTTGGGCAGGGGTATTAACTATGGCTACACCTTC
CASSPRLGRGINYGYTF
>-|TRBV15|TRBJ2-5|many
TGTGCCACCAGCGAGGACTACATCCAAGAGACCCAGTACTTC
CATSEDYIQETQYF
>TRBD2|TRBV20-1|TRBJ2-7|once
TGCAGCTCTCCTCCGGGACTAGCCACGTCCGAGCAGTACTTC
CSSPPGLATSEQYF
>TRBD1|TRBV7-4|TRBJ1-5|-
TGTGCCAGCAAAGCAGGGAGCTCCTCAACAGGGGCCAATCAGCCCCAGCATTTT
CASKAGSSSTGANQPQHF
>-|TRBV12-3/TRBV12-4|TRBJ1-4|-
TGTGCCAGCAGTCTTGGACTAGCGGTTTGGGGAAAACTGTTTTTT
CASSLGLAVWGKLFF
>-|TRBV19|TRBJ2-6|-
TGTGCCAGTAGTGTGGCCAACGTCCTGACTTTC
CASSVANVLTF
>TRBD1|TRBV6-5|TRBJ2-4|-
TGTGCCAGCAGTTCCCGGGACAGGGGGCTTGGCAAAAACATTCAGTACTTC
CASSSRDRGLGKNIQYF
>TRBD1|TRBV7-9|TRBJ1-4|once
TGTGCCAGCAGCTTAGCTGAGTCAGGGGGTCAGCCGAATGAAAAACTGTTTTTT
CASSLAESGGQPNEKLFF
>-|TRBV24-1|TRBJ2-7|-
TGTGCCACCAGTGACAATGACAGCTACTACGAGCAGTACTTC
CATSDNDSYYEQYF
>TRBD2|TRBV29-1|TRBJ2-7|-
TGCAGCGTTGTGGGACTAGCGGGAGGAGTCCGACCGGTGTACTTC
CSVVGLAGGVRPVYF
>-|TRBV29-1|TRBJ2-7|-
TGCAGCGTTAGGGCTTCAGGCTCCTACGAGCAGTACTTC
CSVRASGSYEQYF
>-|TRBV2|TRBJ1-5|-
TGTGCCAGCAGAGAGAGCGGGGGCGGGTACGAGCATTTT
CASRESGGGYEHF
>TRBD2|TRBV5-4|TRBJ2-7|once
TGTGCCAGCAGCTCTGAACTAGCGGGAGAATTATACGAGCAGTACTTC
CASSSELAGELYEQYF
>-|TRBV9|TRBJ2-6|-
TGTGCCAGCAGCGATGGGTCCCGTGGGGCCAACGTCCTGACTTTC
CASSDGSRGANVLTF
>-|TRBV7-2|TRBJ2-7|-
TGTGCCAGCAGCTTACTCCCCGGACACGGCTCCTTCTACGAGCAGTACTTC
CASSLLPGHGSFYEQYF
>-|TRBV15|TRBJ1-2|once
TGTGCCACCAGCAGCTTAACGGTTCAGGGGCCTTATGGCTACACCTTC
CATSSLTVQGPYGYTF
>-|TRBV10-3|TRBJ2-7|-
TGTGCCATCAGTTCCGGGGATACCTACGAGCAGTACTTC
CAISSGDTYEQYF
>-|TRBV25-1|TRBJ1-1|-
TGTGCCAGCAGTGACTCCGGAATTGAAGCTTTCTTT
CASSDSGIEAFF
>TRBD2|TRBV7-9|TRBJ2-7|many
TGTGCCAGCAGTGATGGGCGGGAGGCCCCCGGGCACGAGCAGTACTTC
CASSDGREAPGHEQYF
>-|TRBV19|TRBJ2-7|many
TGTGCCAGTAGTTCGGCAGAAGGAGACGAGCAGTACTTC
CASSSAEGDEQYF
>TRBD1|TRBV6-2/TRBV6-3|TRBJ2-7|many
TGTGCCAGCAGCCGGGACAGCCTCTCCTACGAGCAGTACTTC
CASSRDSLSYEQYF
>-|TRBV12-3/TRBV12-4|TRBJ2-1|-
TGTGCCAGCAGTTTACCAAATACGGATGAGCAGTTCTTC
CASSLPNTDEQFF
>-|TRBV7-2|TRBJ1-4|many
TGTGCCAGCAGCTTGAGACACGCAACTAATGAAAAACTGTTTTTT
CASSLRHATNEKLFF
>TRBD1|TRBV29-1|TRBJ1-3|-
TGCAGCGTCCTCGACAGGGCTGGAAACACCATATATTTT
CSVLDRAGNTIYF
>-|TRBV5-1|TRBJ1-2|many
TGCGCCAGCAGCTTGGCAGCTAACTATGGCTACACCTTC
CASSLAANYGYTF
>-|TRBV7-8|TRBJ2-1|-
TGTGCCAGCAGCCCCCCCGTTGTTGGGCGAATGAAGAATGAGCAGTTCTTC
CASSPPVVGRMKNEQFF
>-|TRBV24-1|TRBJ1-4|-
TGTGCCACCAGTGAAGAAGCGGGAGTACACAATGAAAAACTGTTTTTT
CATSEEAGVHNEKLFF
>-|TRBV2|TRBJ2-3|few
TGTGCCAGCAGTTTCAGAGATACGCAGTATTTT
CASSFRDTQYF
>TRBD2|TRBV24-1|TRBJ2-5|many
TGTGCCACCAGTGACCAAGCGGGACTGAACCAAGAGACCCAGTACTTC
CATSDQAGLNQETQYF
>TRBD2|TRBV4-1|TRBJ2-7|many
TGCGCCAGCAGCCAAGTAGCGGGAGTGGGGGGCGAGCAGTACTTC
CASSQVAGVGGEQYF
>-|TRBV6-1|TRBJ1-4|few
TGTGCCACCTCCTCGGGGGAACATGAAAAACTGTTTTTT
CATSSGEHEKLFF
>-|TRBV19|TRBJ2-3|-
TGTGCCAGTAGTATAGAAGGCAGCTATGGCACAGATACGCAGTATTTT
CASSIEGSYGTDTQYF
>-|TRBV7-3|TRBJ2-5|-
TGTGCCAGCAGCTTAACCGGCGCGGAGACCCAGTACTTC
CASSLTGAETQYF
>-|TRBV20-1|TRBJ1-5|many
TGCAGTGCGTATAGCAATCAGCCCCAGCATTTT
CSAYSNQPQHF
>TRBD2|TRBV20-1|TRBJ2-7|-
TGCAGTACCTCGACTAGCGGCTACGAGCAGTACTTC
CSTSTSGYEQYF
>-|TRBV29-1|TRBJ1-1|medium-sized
TGCAGCGTTGAAGGACACGACCTGACTGAAGCTTTCTTT
CSVEGHDLTEAFF
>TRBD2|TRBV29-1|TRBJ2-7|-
TGCAGCAGCCCAACCGGGACTAAATACGAGCAGTACTTC
CSSPTGTKYEQYF
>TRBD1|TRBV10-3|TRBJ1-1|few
TGTGCCATCAGTGAGGACAGGGAGGACACTGAAGCTTTCTTT
CAISEDREDTEAFF
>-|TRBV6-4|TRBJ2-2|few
TGTGCCAGCAGTGATTTTTTTATCGGAGAAATCCGATCGAACACCGGGGAGCTGTTTTTT
CASSDFFIGEIRSNTGELFF
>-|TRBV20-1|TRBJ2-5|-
TGCAGTGCTAGAGGGGACGGGAGAGGAGAGACCCAGTACTTC
CSARGDGRGETQYF
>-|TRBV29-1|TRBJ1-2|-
TGCAGCGTTGACCGATCCAGCTCTGGAAACACCTTC
CSVDRSSSGNTF
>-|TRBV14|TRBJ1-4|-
TGTGCCAGCAGCCAAGGAGACACCCGGAGGGGTGAAAAACTGTTTTTT
CASSQGDTRRGEKLFF
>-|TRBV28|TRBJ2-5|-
TGTGCCAGCAGAGAACCCGCGGGGACCCAGTACTTC
CASREPAGTQYF
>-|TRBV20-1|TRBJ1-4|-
TGCAGTGCCAGGGACGGACGGGGGGGGACTAATGAAAAACTGTTTTTT
CSARDGRGGTNEKLFF
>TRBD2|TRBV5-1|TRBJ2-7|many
TGCGCCAGCAGCCTCACTAGCGGGAGGACCGAGCAGTACTTC
CASSLTSGRTEQYF
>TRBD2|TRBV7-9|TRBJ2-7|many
TGTGCCAGCAGATCGACTAGCGGGATTGACGAGCAGTACTTC
CASRSTSGIDEQYF
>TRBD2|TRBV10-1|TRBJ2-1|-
TGCGCCAGCAGTGATTGGGGGGGTAATGAGCAGTTCTTC
CASSDWGGNEQFF